These 32 T cell receptor beta chains share one sample of origin, sequenced in a study of T cells in Graves' hyperthyroidism and ophthalmopathy. Amplification targeted TCR beta CDR3 regions from RNA transcripts. During a first-round RT-PCR of the TCR CDR3, the HTBI primer set was used. In TCRdb, the multiplex PCR reads were re-called with MiXCR into one record per CDR3 protein. The table records around 570,000 distinct CDR3 sequences, approximately 20% of them present only once. Sequencing was done on a sample of blood. These receptors were taken from a man aged 40-50 years with Graves' ophthalmopathy.

The chain is built from TRBV7-2 and TRBJ2-1; 9 bases line up with TRBD2. Germline lookup yields CDR1 SGHTA and CDR2 FQGNSA. V shed 1 base and J 3 bases; nucleotides not matched to a gene: 4. CDR3 length: 16 residues. The CDR3 DNA is TGTGCCAGCAGCTTAGAGGGGACTAGCCTCTACAATGAGCAGTTCTTC. The encoded protein is CASSLEGTSLYNEQFF.

Many counts were recorded for this clonotype. The chain links TRBV3-1 to TRBJ2-1, with no clear D. V lost 0 bases, J lost 8 bases, and 8 bases lay in between. Germline V gene data show CDR1 as LGHDT and CDR2 as YNNKEL (reference sequence). CDR3 length: 13 amino acids. The CDR3, as DNA: TGTGCCAGCAGCCAAGATAGTGTAGATGAGCAGTTCTTC. Amino acids: CASSQDSVDEQFF.

This clonotype was recorded many times. J is TRBJ2-1 and V is TRBV28; a possible D gene is TRBD2 (6 bases). Germline V gene data show CDR1 as MDHEN and CDR2 as SYDVKM. V lost 4 bases, J lost 6 bases, and 19 bases lay in between. The CDR3 spans 16 residues. The CDR3 protein is CASSSETRPKINEQFF. CDR3 DNA sequence: TGTGCCAGCAGTTCCGAGACTAGGCCCAAAATCAATGAGCAGTTCTTC.

This rearrangement joins TRBV6-1 to TRBJ1-2; D call uncertain. The CDR3 spans 12 residues. Germline CDR1 MNHNS, CDR2 SASEGT. The V gene lost 7 bases and the J gene lost 8 bases, with 14 bases spanning the gap. This chain's CDR3 is CASTAGGGGYTF. The CDR3 bases are TGTGCCAGCACCGCAGGAGGTGGAGGCTACACCTTC.

The chain uses TRBV2 and TRBJ1-6; D gene ambiguous. V dropped 8 bases and J dropped 7 bases, with 12 bases sitting between them. Germline V gene data show CDR1 as SNHLY and CDR2 as FYNNEI. The CDR3 totals 13 residues. This CDR3 is CASQENGNSPLHF. The CDR3 nucleotides read TGTGCCAGCCAGGAGAACGGGAATTCACCCCTCCACTTT.

This chain joins TRBV7-2 and TRBJ1-2; no definite D call. The CDR3 is made up of 14 amino acids. Germline CDR1 is SGHTA and CDR2 is FQGNSA. V lost 3 bases to trimming and J lost 6 bases, with 14 bases between them. The CDR3 protein is CASSFGGWWHGYTF. CDR3 nucleotide sequence: TGTGCCAGCAGCTTCGGCGGGTGGTGGCATGGCTACACCTTC.

The chain couples TRBV6-1 to TRBJ2-5, with TRBD1 identical over 7 bases. CDR1 is MNHNS and CDR2 is SASEGT in the germline V gene. This CDR3 spans 14 amino acids. V lost 6 bases, J lost 5 bases, and 9 bases stayed unmatched. The CDR3 is CASRGQSFRETQYF. CDR3 nucleotides: TGTGCCAGCAGGGGACAGTCTTTCAGGGAGACCCAGTACTTC.

Regarding this clonotype: One end of the junction does not line up with germline, which may come from a read error. V gene TRBV13 combines with J gene TRBJ1-4; 9 bases map to TRBD1. The V gene's germline CDR1 is PRHDT and CDR2 FYEKMQ (reference sequence). CDR3 length: 15 residues. The CDR3: CAGSFWRQGDGKLFF. The DNA for the CDR3 is TGTGCCGGCAGCTTTTGGAGACAGGGGGATGGAAAACTGTTTTTT.

This clonotype was observed a few times. The chain combines TRBV7-2 with TRBJ2-1; maybe TRBD2 (6 bases). Germline CDR1 and CDR2: SGHTA and FQGNSA. V lost 5 bases and J lost 10, with 15 bases in between. CDR3 size: 13 residues. The chain's CDR3 is CASSREGGDEQFF. The CDR3 bases are TGTGCCAGCAGCCGTGAGGGCGGGGACGAGCAGTTCTTC.

This clonotype was observed a handful of times. V usage is TRBV7-9 and J usage is TRBJ2-7, with D unresolved. The V gene lost 0 bases and the J gene lost 1 base, with 7 bases spanning the gap. This CDR3 contains 14 residues. The germline V gene has CDR1 SEHNR and CDR2 FQNEAQ (reference sequence). CDR3 in DNA: TGTGCCAGCAGCTTAGCATCCGATTCCTACGAGCAGTACTTC. Amino acids: CASSLASDSYEQYF.

This rearrangement joins TRBV29-1 to TRBJ2-7; 9 bases match TRBD1. CDR3 length: 13 amino acids. V shed 6 bases and J 3 bases; nucleotides not matched to a gene: 6. Germline CDR1 and CDR2: SQVTM and ANQGSEA. The CDR3 DNA follows: TGCAGCGTCGGACAGGGGACCTACTACGAGCAGTACTTC. It codes for CSVGQGTYYEQYF.

The chain has TRBV2 and TRBJ2-1, with D possibly being TRBD2 (6 bases). V lost 5 bases and J lost 3, with 14 bases in between. The CDR3 loop spans 15 amino acids. The germline V gene has CDR1 SNHLY and CDR2 FYNNEI. The DNA of the CDR3 is TGTGCCAGCAGTACAAGCGGGTCCCTCTACAATGAGCAGTTCTTC. Translation gives CASSTSGSLYNEQFF.

This clonotype was observed a few times. The J gene is TRBJ1-5, the V gene TRBV20-1, with D maybe TRBD1 (5 bases). The V gene's germline CDR1 is DFQATT and CDR2 SNEGSKA (reference sequence). The CDR3 runs 12 residues. With 5 bases removed from V and 6 bases from J, the gap between germline ends came to 11 bases. DNA of the CDR3: TGCAGTGCTGGCCGGAGGGGTCAGCCCCAGCATTTT. Its translation: CSAGRRGQPQHF.

The table lists this clonotype with many counts. This chain links TRBV24-1 with TRBJ2-2; 7 bases map to TRBD1. J gave up 0 bases and V 2 bases, and 2 bases lay outside the gene matches. The CDR3 length is 16 residues. Looked up from germline, CDR1 is KGHDR and CDR2 is SFDVKD. The chain's CDR3 is CATSDSGTANTGELFF. DNA of the CDR3: TGTGCCACCAGTGATTCGGGGACAGCGAACACCGGGGAGCTGTTTTTT.

The table lists this clonotype with many counts. The J gene is TRBJ2-1, the V gene TRBV3-1; weak D call: TRBD2 (7 bases). Trimming took off 4 bases at V and 7 bases at J, with 17 bases between the two ends. The CDR3 contains 15 residues. Germline-derived CDR1 and CDR2 are LGHDT and YNNKEL (reference sequence). The DNA for the CDR3 is TGTGCCAGCAGCCGGAGGGGGGGACAAGGGAATGAGCAGTTCTTC. Protein: CASSRRGGQGNEQFF.

This clonotype was seen repeatedly, ten times or more. The V and J genes are TRBV12-3 or TRBV12-4 and TRBJ2-1, with TRBD2 matching over 9 bases. Trimming removed 5 bases from V and 5 bases from J; junction bases left unmatched: 13. CDR3 length equals 17 residues. Here the CDR3 DNA reads TGTGCCAGCAGTACCGCGGGGGGGCATAGTAAAAACAATGAGCAGTTCTTC. Translation: CASSTAGGHSKNNEQFF.

This clonotype was recorded at least ten times. The genes are TRBV28 and TRBJ2-7; no definite D call. The V gene lost 8 bases and the J gene lost 2 bases, with 10 bases spanning the gap. CDR3 length: 12 residues. CDR1 is MDHEN and CDR2 is SYDVKM in the germline V gene. Written as DNA, the CDR3 is TGTGCCAGCCGAACCCATACCTACGAGCAGTACTTC. Translation gives CASRTHTYEQYF.

V and J are TRBV10-3 and TRBJ2-1; 12 bases align to TRBD2. Germline CDR1 reads ENHRY; CDR2 reads SYGVKD. Trimming took 6 bases from V and 6 from J; bases not matched to a gene: 3. This CDR3 spans 14 amino acids. The CDR3 spells CAISRTSGINEQFF. DNA of the CDR3: TGTGCCATCAGCCGGACTAGCGGGATCAATGAGCAGTTCTTC.

The rearrangement joins TRBV19 to TRBJ2-7; TRBD1 matches 10 bases. The germline V gene has CDR1 LNHDA and CDR2 SQIVND (reference sequence). Trimming cost V 4 bases and J 2 bases; bases outside gene matches: 11. This CDR3 comprises 17 residues. Here the CDR3 reads CASSTRRGQGYTYEQYF. CDR3 coding DNA: TGTGCCAGTAGTACCCGACGGGGACAGGGGTACACCTACGAGCAGTACTTC. Full variable domain (rest looked up from reference TRBV19 and TRBJ2-7): DGGITQSPKYLFRKEGQNVTLSCEQNLNHDAMYWYRQDPGQGLRLIYYSQIVNDFQKGDIAEGYSVSREKKESFPLTVTSAQKNPTAFYLCASSTRRGQGYTYEQYFGPGTRLTVT.

This sequence joins TRBV19 and TRBJ2-3; possible D gene TRBD1, 6 bases. Germline V gene sequence: CDR1 LNHDA, CDR2 SQIVND (reference sequence). This CDR3 is 15 amino acids long. V was pared by 4 bases and J by 2 bases, with 13 bases between. The DNA for the CDR3 is TGTGCCAGTAGTAAGAAGGACAGATCCACAGATACGCAGTATTTT. The encoded protein is CASSKKDRSTDTQYF.

The sample holds a few counts of this clonotype. V usage is TRBV3-1 and J usage is TRBJ2-2; D possibly corresponds to TRBD1 (5 bases). V was clipped by 1 base and J by 0 bases, with 9 bases between them. The CDR3 runs 16 residues. Germline CDR1 reads LGHDT; CDR2 reads YNNKEL (reference sequence). The CDR3 region is CASSQGVGANTGELFF. The CDR3 DNA reads TGTGCCAGCAGCCAAGGGGTAGGGGCGAACACCGGGGAGCTGTTTTTT.

This clonotype was observed a handful of times. The chain joins TRBV30 to TRBJ2-3, with TRBD2 matching over 9 bases. The trim removed 2 bases at V and 2 bases at J, leaving 5 bases unmatched. This CDR3 contains 15 residues. The germline V gene has CDR1 GTSNPN and CDR2 SVGIG (reference sequence). This chain's CDR3 is CAWSPTSGNTDTQYF. The CDR3 DNA reads as TGTGCCTGGAGTCCGACTAGCGGTAACACAGATACGCAGTATTTT.

This chain joins TRBV9 and TRBJ2-1; 7 bases line up with TRBD1. V gave up 1 base and J gave up 7 bases; unmatched junction bases: 5. The V gene's germline CDR1 is SGDLS and CDR2 YYNGEE. The CDR3 sequence is 14 residues long. CDR3 sequence: CASSVPLQGNEQFF. In DNA, the CDR3 is TGTGCCAGCAGCGTACCCCTACAGGGGAATGAGCAGTTCTTC.

This clonotype occurred many times. V gene TRBV2 combines with J gene TRBJ2-7; 8 bases match TRBD1. This CDR3 contains 17 residues. The trim removed 2 bases at V and 3 bases at J, leaving 12 bases unmatched. CDR1 is SNHLY, CDR2 FYNNEI, per germline. This CDR3 reads CASSERSGTGAGYEQYF. The CDR3 DNA reads TGTGCCAGCAGTGAAAGGTCCGGGACAGGTGCGGGCTACGAGCAGTACTTC.

The CDR3 DNA is TGTGCCAGCGGACTAGCGGGAGCGATCGAGCAGTACTTC. It translates to CASGLAGAIEQYF. The genes are TRBV12-3 or TRBV12-4 and TRBJ2-7; the match to TRBD2 covers 13 bases. Losses at the gene ends were 8 bases for V and 6 bases for J; bases not matched to a gene: 4. The CDR3 is 13 amino acids.

The V and J genes are TRBV10-3 and TRBJ2-5, with D tentatively TRBD1 or TRBD2 (5 bases each). This CDR3 has 17 amino acids. V lost 4 bases and J 3 bases, leaving 21 bases between the germline ends. Germline V gene data show CDR1 as ENHRY and CDR2 as SYGVKD. This chain's CDR3 is CAISARIGALNKETQYF. For the CDR3, the DNA is TGTGCCATCAGTGCCCGGATCGGGGCGCTTAACAAAGAGACCCAGTACTTC.

This clonotype has ten or more counts. The chain uses TRBV28 and TRBJ2-7, with 8 positions matching TRBD2. Germline-derived CDR1 and CDR2 are MDHEN and SYDVKM. There are 15 residues in the CDR3. J lost 4 bases, V lost 2 bases, and 7 bases had no gene match. The CDR3 region is CASSLGGTRLYEQYF. The CDR3 nucleotides read TGTGCCAGCAGTTTAGGCGGGACTAGGCTTTACGAGCAGTACTTC.

The chain combines TRBV9 with TRBJ1-4; 7 nucleotides align to TRBD1. The CDR3 length is 14 residues. CDR1 is SGDLS, CDR2 YYNGEE, per germline. V lost 4 bases, J lost 10 bases, and 10 bases stayed unmatched. The CDR3, as DNA: TGTGCCAGCAGCTTTACGGGACAGCAAGGAAAACTGTTTTTT. Amino acid sequence: CASSFTGQQGKLFF.

Concerning this clonotype itself: A much larger clonotype is one base distant, so this may be a read error. The CDR3, as DNA: TGTGTCAGCAGCCGAATGGGCAGGGGCCGGAGGAGGGACGAGCAGTACTTC. Protein sequence: CVSSRMGRGRRRDEQYF. This chain uses TRBV6-4 with TRBJ2-7, with D perhaps assigned TRBD1 or TRBD2 (6 bases each). Germline V lookup: CDR1 MRHNA, CDR2 SNTAGT. This CDR3 is 17 amino acids long.

This clonotype was counted between two and nine times. The V gene is TRBV7-2, the J gene TRBJ1-4; a possible D gene is TRBD1 (5 bases). CDR3 length equals 14 residues. Germline V lookup: CDR1 SGHTA, CDR2 FQGNSA. Trimming removed 4 bases from V and 8 bases from J, with 14 bases in between. The CDR3 sequence is CASSSTGPGEKLFF. In nucleotides, the CDR3 is TGTGCCAGCAGCTCTACGGGGCCTGGGGAAAAACTGTTTTTT.

This clonotype was detected ten times or more. This chain uses TRBV18 with TRBJ2-7; TRBD2 is a possible D gene (6 bases). Germline V CDR1 and CDR2: KGHSH, LQKENI. Trimming left V 3 bases short and J 0 bases short, with 15 bases between. CDR3 length equals 16 residues. CDR3 bases: TGTGCCAGCTCACCCCTTGGGGCGGGGTCCTCCTACGAGCAGTACTTC. Translated, it gives CASSPLGAGSSYEQYF. Full variable domain (rest looked up from reference TRBV18 and TRBJ2-7): NAGVMQNPRHLVRRRGQEARLRCSPMKGHSHVYWYRQLPEEGLKFMVYLQKENIIDESGMPKERFSAEFPKEGPSILRIQQVVRGDSAAYFCASSPLGAGSSYEQYFGPGTRLTVT.

This chain connects TRBV30 to TRBJ1-1; 7 bases agree with TRBD1. The germline CDR1 and CDR2 sequences are GTSNPN and SVGIG (reference sequence). With V trimmed by 4 bases and J by 1 base, 9 bases remained unmatched. This CDR3 has 15 residues. For the CDR3, the DNA is TGTGCCTGGATCTCGCGCCGGGACAGGAACACTGAAGCTTTCTTT. Translated: CAWISRRDRNTEAFF.